The 16 T cell receptor beta chains below all came from one sample that was sequenced in a study of beta chain features in type 1 diabetes. Expressed TCRB transcripts were sequenced because the entire RNA isolate underwent reverse transcription. Libraries were prepared by immunoSEQ multiplex PCR; TCRdb keeps only in-frame clonotypes and omits some of them. This repertoire shows 150,000 or so clones, under 60% found once; its top ten account for under 0.45%. The sequencing sample was made of Tregs from blood. The receptors originated from a man younger than 35 in good health.

The chain recombines TRBV9 with TRBJ2-2; 8 bases align to TRBD1. From germline, CDR1 is SGDLS and CDR2 YYNGEE. V lost 1 base to trimming and J lost 4 bases; unmatched junction nucleotides: 12. The CDR3 covers 18 residues. CDR3 in amino acids: CASSVNVRGLPSTGELFF. The CDR3, as DNA: TGTGCCAGCAGCGTAAACGTCAGGGGGCTTCCCTCCACCGGGGAGCTGTTTTTT.

V and J are TRBV18 and TRBJ1-5; perhaps TRBD1 as D (6 bases). The germline V gene has CDR1 KGHSH and CDR2 LQKENI. The CDR3 spans 14 residues. Trimming stripped 3 bases from V and 6 bases from J, with 12 bases between. The CDR3 spells CASSPGGGFQPQHF. Here the CDR3 DNA reads TGTGCCAGCTCACCGGGGGGGGGCTTTCAGCCCCAGCATTTT.

This clone was seen only a few times. This sequence joins TRBV5-4 and TRBJ2-1, with 8 positions matching TRBD1. CDR3 length equals 16 residues. The junction had 14 bases not matched to a gene; V was cut back by 5 bases and J by 7 bases. Germline V gives CDR1 SGHNT, CDR2 YYREEE (reference sequence). The DNA of the CDR3 is TGTGCCAGCAGTTCCCGGGACAGGCCTCTATGGAATGAGCAGTTCTTC. Protein: CASSSRDRPLWNEQFF. Supplemented by reference TRBV5-4 and TRBJ2-1, the full variable domain reads ETGVTQSPTHLIKTRGQQVTLRCSSQSGHNTVSWYQQALGQGPQFIFQYYREEENGRGNFPPRFSGLQFPNYSSELNVNALELDDSALYLCASSSRDRPLWNEQFFGPGTRLTVL.

The CDR3: CSARRWGAGELFF. DNA for the CDR3: TGCAGCGCTCGCCGATGGGGGGCCGGGGAGCTGTTTTTT. V gene TRBV29-1 combines with J gene TRBJ2-2; TRBD2 is a possible D gene (6 bases). From germline, CDR1 is SQVTM and CDR2 ANQGSEA. V was trimmed by 7 bases and J by 6 bases, leaving 15 bases between them. The CDR3 spans 13 residues.

The chain joins TRBV18 to TRBJ1-4; 7 positions match TRBD1. The CDR3 runs to 14 residues. The trim removed 3 bases at V and 8 bases at J, leaving 6 bases unmatched. Germline CDR1 is KGHSH and CDR2 is LQKENI. The CDR3 bases are TGTGCCAGCTCACCGACAGGGCTACGCGAAAAACTGTTTTTT. It codes for CASSPTGLREKLFF.

Only a few counts were recorded for this clone. This rearrangement joins TRBV5-1 to TRBJ2-5; 10 nucleotides agree with TRBD2. V lost 3 bases to trimming and J lost 1 base; unmatched junction nucleotides: 3. This CDR3 comprises 15 residues. Germline lookup yields CDR1 SGHRS and CDR2 YFSETQ. In nucleotides, the CDR3 is TGCGCCAGCAGCTGGTTAGCGGGGGGCCAAGAGACCCAGTACTTC. Protein: CASSWLAGGQETQYF.

V usage is TRBV18 and J usage is TRBJ2-4; the D gene is possibly TRBD2 (6 bases). V shed 6 bases and J shed 4 bases, with 19 bases lying between them. CDR1 is KGHSH and CDR2 is LQKENI in the germline V gene. This CDR3 is built from 16 residues. Here the CDR3 DNA reads TGTGCCAGCTCGGAATTTCCGGGACTCGAAAAAAACATTCAGTACTTC. Protein product: CASSEFPGLEKNIQYF.

This clone was seen only a few times. The chain combines TRBV28 with TRBJ2-7; TRBD1 is a possible D gene (6 bases). The V gene's germline CDR1 is MDHEN and CDR2 SYDVKM. The CDR3 is 13 amino acids. Trimming took 6 bases from V and 2 from J, leaving 11 bases between them. The CDR3 protein is CASRGAGAYEQYF. The CDR3, as DNA: TGTGCCAGCAGAGGGGCAGGGGCCTACGAGCAGTACTTC.

This clone appeared a few times. This chain connects TRBV5-1 to TRBJ2-7, with 7 bases that match TRBD1. In germline, CDR1 is SGHRS, CDR2 YFSETQ. J lost 2 bases, V lost 5 bases, and 10 bases had no gene match. The CDR3 sequence is 15 residues long. The CDR3 is CASRIDLTGTYEQYF. In DNA form, the CDR3 reads TGCGCCAGCAGAATAGATTTGACAGGGACCTACGAGCAGTACTTC.

The V call is TRBV6-5, the J call TRBJ2-1; D unclear. CDR1 is MNHEY and CDR2 is SVGAGI in the germline V gene. The V and J ends lost 7 bases and 4 bases respectively, with 11 bases between them. The CDR3 loop spans 13 amino acids. CDR3 DNA: TGTGCCAGCATACGCGATCGATACAATGAGCAGTTCTTC. Residues: CASIRDRYNEQFF.

This clone was counted a few times. The rearrangement links TRBV29-1 to TRBJ1-1; 8 bases are a match to TRBD1. Germline assignment: CDR1 SQVTM and CDR2 ANQGSEA. V was pared by 2 bases and J by 12 bases, with 11 bases of the junction left unmatched. CDR3 length: 13 residues. For the CDR3, the DNA is TGCAGCGTTGAAAAGACAGGGACAGGTGGGACTTTCTTT. Translated: CSVEKTGTGGTFF. The whole variable domain, remainder taken from reference TRBV29-1 and TRBJ1-1, is SAVISQKPSRDICQRGTSLTIQCQVDSQVTMMFWYRQQPGQSLTLIATANQGSEATYESGFVIDKFPISRPNLTFSTLTVSNMSPEDSSIYLCSVEKTGTGGTFFGQGTRLTVV.

This clone was detected ten times or more. The chain employs TRBV6-5 and TRBJ2-5; 11 bases align to TRBD2. This CDR3 has 14 residues. Trimming at V came to 0 bases and at J to 6 bases, leaving 0 bases not matched to a gene. Germline loops: CDR1 MNHEY, CDR2 SVGAGI. The CDR3 region has the DNA TGTGCCAGCAGTTACTCGACTAGCGGGAAGACCCAGTACTTC. As protein: CASSYSTSGKTQYF.

The CDR3 loop reads CASTPGSSSAQYF. The CDR3 DNA reads TGCGCCAGCACCCCTGGGAGCTCTTCGGCCCAGTACTTC. The chain is built from TRBV23-1 and TRBJ2-5; a weak D match, TRBD2 (5 bases). TRBV23-1 is placed among ORFs of uncertain function. V lost 7 bases and J lost 9, with 18 bases in between. The CDR3 spans 13 residues.

The rearrangement links TRBV7-2 to TRBJ2-7; 10 bases match TRBD1. The CDR3 length is 17 residues. With V trimmed by 5 bases and J by 7 bases, 17 bases remained unmatched. Germline-derived CDR1 and CDR2 are SGHTA and FQGNSA. CDR3 residues: CASSRLRGRQGAGEQYF. CDR3 in DNA: TGTGCCAGCAGCCGACTTCGGGGCCGACAGGGGGCCGGAGAGCAGTACTTC.

This clone was seen a few times. The V gene is TRBV2, the J gene TRBJ2-1, with no clear D. Trimming pared 6 bases from V and 7 bases from J, leaving 4 bases between. Germline V CDR1 and CDR2: SNHLY, FYNNEI. CDR3 length: 10 amino acids. The CDR3 sequence is CASSGNEQFF. CDR3 sequence (DNA): TGTGCCAGCAGCGGTAATGAGCAGTTCTTC.

This clone was observed a handful of times. The rearrangement uses TRBV5-6 and TRBJ2-6; D possibly corresponds to TRBD1 (6 bases). The CDR3 is 17 residues long. The V end lost 6 bases, the J end lost 1 base, and 17 bases lay between the germline ends. Per the germline V gene, CDR1 is SGHDT and CDR2 is YYEEEE. The CDR3 DNA is TGTGCCAGCATCACGCGGACAGTCGTTTCTGGGGCCAACGTCCTGACTTTC. Its translation: CASITRTVVSGANVLTF. Supplemented by reference TRBV5-6 and TRBJ2-6, the full variable domain reads DAGVTQSPTHLIKTRGQQVTLRCSPKSGHDTVSWYQQALGQGPQFIFQYYEEEERQRGNFPDRFSGHQFPNYSSELNVNALLLGDSALYLCASITRTVVSGANVLTFGAGSRLTVL.